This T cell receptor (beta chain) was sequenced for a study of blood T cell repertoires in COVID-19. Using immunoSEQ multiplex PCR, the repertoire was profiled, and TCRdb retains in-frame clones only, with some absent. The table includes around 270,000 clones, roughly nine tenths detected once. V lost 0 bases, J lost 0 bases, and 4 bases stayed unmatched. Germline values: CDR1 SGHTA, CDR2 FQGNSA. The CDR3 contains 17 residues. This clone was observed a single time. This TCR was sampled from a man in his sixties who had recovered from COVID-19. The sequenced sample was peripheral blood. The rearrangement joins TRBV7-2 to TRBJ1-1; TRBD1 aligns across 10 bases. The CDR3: CASSLAGTGALNTEAFF. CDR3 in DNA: TGTGCCAGCAGCTTAGCGGGGACAGGGGCTTTGAACACTGAAGCTTTCTTT. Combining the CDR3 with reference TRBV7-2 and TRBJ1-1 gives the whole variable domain GAGVSQSPSNKVTEKGKDVELRCDPISGHTALYWYRQSLGQGLEFLIYFQGNSAPDKSGLPSDRFSAERTGGSVSTLTIQRTQQEDSAVYLCASSLAGTGALNTEAFFGQGTRLTVV.